This TCR beta chain was identified in a study of T cells in Graves' hyperthyroidism and ophthalmopathy. This clonotype was picked up a small number of times. V trimming: 2 bases; J trimming: 0 bases; junction bases outside the gene matches: 6. The germline CDR1 and CDR2 sequences are DFQATT and SNEGSKA (reference sequence). There are 17 residues in the CDR3. RNA transcripts provided the source from which TCR beta CDR3 regions were amplified. The HTBI primer set drove a first-round RT-PCR of the TCR CDR3. TCRdb re-called the multiplex PCR reads through MiXCR, storing one row per CDR3 protein. The table has around 700,000 distinct CDR3 sequences, around a sixth seen once. Hyperthyroidism, newly diagnosed and lasting under 2 months, affected patients aged 18 to 65. Patients having uncontrolled infection, another autoimmune disease, pregnancy or lactation were not included.

This chain uses TRBV20-1 with TRBJ1-6, with 8 bases identical to TRBD1. This clonotype was obtained from a woman aged 45-65 years with Graves' hyperthyroidism that later progressed to Graves' ophthalmopathy. Source material: blood. The CDR3, as DNA: TGCAGTGCTAGACAAGCGACAGGGGACTCCTATAATTCACCCCTCCACTTT. The encoded protein is CSARQATGDSYNSPLHF.